This TCR beta chain was captured in a study of blood T cell repertoires in COVID-19. Germline CDR1 and CDR2: LGHNA and YSLEER. The V end was cut by 4 bases, the J end by 3 bases, with 10 bases between. This CDR3 is built from 13 residues. Repertoires were generated with immunoSEQ multiplex PCR, while TCRdb's copy carries only in-frame clones and drops some. Of around 450,000 clones listed, approximately 90% are singletons. Donors were grouped by their self-reported clinical history. This TCR derives from a woman younger than 30 with acute COVID-19. Sequencing was carried out using PBMCs or T cells enriched from blood (not recorded which). The chain has TRBV4-3 and TRBJ2-7; no clear D. The CDR3 bases are TGCGCCAGCAGCCCCCAGGCCAACTACGAGCAGTACTTC. Encoded protein: CASSPQANYEQYF.